These T cell receptor beta chains were read from a single sample in a study of radiation and T cells in renal cell carcinoma. Assay: immunoSEQ multiplex PCR; the TCRdb copy retains only in-frame clones and omits some. In the table there are under 150,000 clones, roughly four fifths of which are singletons. The specimen comprised blood, sampled from a patient whose treatment included radiotherapy and nephrectomy. These receptors were obtained from a woman in her fifties or sixties with renal cell carcinoma. The CDR3 runs from the conserved cysteine through the conserved F or W. The order of the fields is clone size, D gene, J gene, V gene, CDR3 DNA, CDR3 protein. A D gene is named only where the DNA matches it firmly. Clone size, where shown, is once, few, many, or a class for clones that have expanded.

abundance: -
d_gene: -
j_gene: TRBJ2-3
v_gene: TRBV28
CDR3nt: TGTGCCAGCAGTTCCCCCGGCGATAGCACAGATACGCAGTATTTT
CDR3aa: CASSSPGDSTDTQYF

abundance: -
d_gene: TRBD1
j_gene: TRBJ2-7
v_gene: TRBV11-2
CDR3nt: TGTGCCAGCAGCTCACCGGGACAGTCCTCCTACGAGCAGTACTTC
CDR3aa: CASSSPGQSSYEQYF

abundance: -
d_gene: TRBD1
j_gene: TRBJ1-4
v_gene: TRBV2
CDR3nt: TGTGCCAGCAGCCGGACAGGGAATGAAAAACTGTTTTTT
CDR3aa: CASSRTGNEKLFF

abundance: -
d_gene: -
j_gene: TRBJ2-7
v_gene: TRBV4-1
CDR3nt: TGCGCCAGCTCTACCGGGACCTACTACGAGCAGTACTTC
CDR3aa: CASSTGTYYEQYF

abundance: -
d_gene: -
j_gene: TRBJ1-2
v_gene: TRBV30
CDR3nt: TGTGCCTGGAGTGTTACTGCAAGAAACTATGGCTACACCTTC
CDR3aa: CAWSVTARNYGYTF

abundance: -
d_gene: -
j_gene: TRBJ2-7
v_gene: TRBV5-1
CDR3nt: TGCGCCAGCAGCCGCCGGGATTTTTACGAGCAGTACTTC
CDR3aa: CASSRRDFYEQYF

abundance: -
d_gene: -
j_gene: TRBJ1-5
v_gene: TRBV6-1
CDR3nt: TGTGCCAGCAGGCGGGGGGAGTATAGCAATCAGCCCCAGCATTTT
CDR3aa: CASRRGEYSNQPQHF

abundance: -
d_gene: TRBD2
j_gene: TRBJ2-2
v_gene: TRBV9
CDR3nt: TGTGCCAGCAGCGTTTCGGGGGGGAACACCGGGGAGCTGTTTTTT
CDR3aa: CASSVSGGNTGELFF

abundance: once
d_gene: -
j_gene: TRBJ2-2
v_gene: TRBV11-3
CDR3nt: TGTGCCAGCAGCTTAGCCGGTCCGGGGGAGCTGTTTTTT
CDR3aa: CASSLAGPGELFF

abundance: few
d_gene: -
j_gene: TRBJ1-5
v_gene: TRBV28
CDR3nt: TGTGCCAGCAGGCAGGGGAGCAATCAGCCCCAGCATTTT
CDR3aa: CASRQGSNQPQHF

abundance: -
d_gene: TRBD1
j_gene: TRBJ1-5
v_gene: TRBV2
CDR3nt: TGTGCCAGCAGTGGCACAGGGGGCATTCAGCCCCAGCATTTT
CDR3aa: CASSGTGGIQPQHF

abundance: -
d_gene: TRBD1
j_gene: TRBJ2-4
v_gene: TRBV7-8
CDR3nt: TGTGCCAGCAGCTTAGGCCGGGACAGGGGAAACATTCAGTACTTC
CDR3aa: CASSLGRDRGNIQYF

abundance: -
d_gene: -
j_gene: TRBJ2-7
v_gene: TRBV4-3
CDR3nt: TGCGCCAGCAGCCAAGATGCCCCCAGCGGAAGCTCCTACGAGCAGTACTTC
CDR3aa: CASSQDAPSGSSYEQYF

abundance: few
d_gene: -
j_gene: TRBJ1-5
v_gene: TRBV30
CDR3nt: TGTGCCTGGAGTGTAATGGCGAACGTCAATCAGCCCCAGCATTTT
CDR3aa: CAWSVMANVNQPQHF

abundance: -
d_gene: -
j_gene: TRBJ1-1
v_gene: TRBV18
CDR3nt: TGTGCCAGCTCACCTCACGCAGATATGAACACTGAAGCTTTCTTT
CDR3aa: CASSPHADMNTEAFF